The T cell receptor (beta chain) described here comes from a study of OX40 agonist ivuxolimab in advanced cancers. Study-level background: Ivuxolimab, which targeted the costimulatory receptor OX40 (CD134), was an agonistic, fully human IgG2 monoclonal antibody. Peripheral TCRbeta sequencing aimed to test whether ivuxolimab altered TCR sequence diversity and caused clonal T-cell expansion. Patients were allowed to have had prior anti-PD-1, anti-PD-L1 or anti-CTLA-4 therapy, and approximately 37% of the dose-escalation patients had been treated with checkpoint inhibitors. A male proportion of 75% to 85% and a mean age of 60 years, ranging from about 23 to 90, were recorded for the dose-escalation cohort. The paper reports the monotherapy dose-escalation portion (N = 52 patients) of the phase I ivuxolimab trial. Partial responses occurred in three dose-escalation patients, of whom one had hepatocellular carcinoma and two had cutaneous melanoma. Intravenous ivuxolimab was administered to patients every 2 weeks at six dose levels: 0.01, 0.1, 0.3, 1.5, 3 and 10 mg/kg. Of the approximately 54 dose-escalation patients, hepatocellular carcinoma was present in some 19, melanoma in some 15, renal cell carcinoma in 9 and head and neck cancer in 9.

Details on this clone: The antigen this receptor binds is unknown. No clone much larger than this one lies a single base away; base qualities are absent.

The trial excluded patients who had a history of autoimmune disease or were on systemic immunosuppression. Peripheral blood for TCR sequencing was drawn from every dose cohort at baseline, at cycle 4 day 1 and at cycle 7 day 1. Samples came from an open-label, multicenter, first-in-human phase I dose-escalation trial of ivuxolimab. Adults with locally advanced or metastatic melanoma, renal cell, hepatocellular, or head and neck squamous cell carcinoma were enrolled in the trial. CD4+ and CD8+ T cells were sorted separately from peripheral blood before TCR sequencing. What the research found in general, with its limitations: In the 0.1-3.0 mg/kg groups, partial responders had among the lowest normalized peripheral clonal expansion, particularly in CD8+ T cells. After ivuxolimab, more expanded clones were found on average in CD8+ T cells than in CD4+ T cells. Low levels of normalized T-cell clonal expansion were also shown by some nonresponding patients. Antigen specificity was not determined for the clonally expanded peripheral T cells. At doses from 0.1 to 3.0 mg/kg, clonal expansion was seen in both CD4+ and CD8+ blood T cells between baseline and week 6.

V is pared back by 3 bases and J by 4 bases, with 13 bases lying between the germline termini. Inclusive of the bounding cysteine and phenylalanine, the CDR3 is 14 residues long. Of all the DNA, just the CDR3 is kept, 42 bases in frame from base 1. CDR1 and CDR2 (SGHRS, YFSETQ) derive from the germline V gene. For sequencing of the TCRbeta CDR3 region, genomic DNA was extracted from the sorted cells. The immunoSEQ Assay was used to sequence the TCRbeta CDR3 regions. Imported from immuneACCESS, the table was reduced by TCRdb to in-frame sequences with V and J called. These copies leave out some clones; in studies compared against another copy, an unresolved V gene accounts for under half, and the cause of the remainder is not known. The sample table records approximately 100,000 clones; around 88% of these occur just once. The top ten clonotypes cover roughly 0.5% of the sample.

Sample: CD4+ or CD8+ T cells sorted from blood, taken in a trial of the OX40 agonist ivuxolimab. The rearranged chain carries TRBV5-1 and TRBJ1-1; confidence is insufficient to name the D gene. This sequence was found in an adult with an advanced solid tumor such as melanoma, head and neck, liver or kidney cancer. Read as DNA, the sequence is TGCGCCAGCAGCTCGAGTTCGGCGGGCACTGAAGCTTTCTTT. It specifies CASSSSSAGTEAFF.